In this sample, the clone carrying this TCR beta chain turned up a few times. This entry is derived from a study of response to subunit inactivated influenza vaccine. A single record per CDR3 protein comes from TCRdb applying MiXCR to the RT-PCR reads. The data show under 200,000 distinct CDR3 sequences, around 12% seen once. V lost 1 base and J lost 9; bases outside the gene matches: 11. The CDR3 contains 16 residues. The germline V gene has CDR1 MNHEY and CDR2 SVGEGT. These same data were also listed under a study on T cells expressing NK-cell markers. This second study says: cDNA encoding TCR beta was synthesized via 5'RACE template switching incorporating UMIs.

The chain links TRBV6-2 or TRBV6-3 to TRBJ2-1; 8 positions agree with TRBD2. This TCR came from a man aged 50 or older who received an inactivated influenza vaccine. The material was CD8+ T cells sorted from PBMCs, obtained 12 days after vaccination. The CDR3 spells CASSYYSSAGGTEQFF. Written as DNA, the CDR3 is TGTGCCAGCAGTTACTACTCTTCTGCGGGGGGCACTGAGCAGTTCTTC.